A single sample gave rise to the 26 T cell receptor beta chains below, sequenced in a study of T cell repertoires and HLA-DP antigens. Sequenced by immunoSEQ multiplex PCR; TCRdb stores in-frame clones only, minus some. The sample contains around 3,600 clones, around 76% of which appear only once. After roughly two weeks, CD4+ cells were restimulated approximately 25 h with the same allogeneic DPB1. Retrovirally transduced HeLa cells with HLA-DPA1/DPB1, HLA-DM, invariant chain and CD80 served as stimulators. Sequencing was done on a sample of CD137- CD4+ T cells from cultured PBMCs. The receptors come from a woman aged 18-35 years in good health and CMV-seronegative.

The chain carries TRBV7-9 and TRBJ2-2; TRBD2 matches 13 bases. The CDR3 is 18 amino acids. J gave up 4 bases and V 1 base, and 6 bases lay outside the gene matches. Germline lookup yields CDR1 SEHNR and CDR2 FQNEAQ (reference sequence). In DNA, the CDR3 is TGTGCCAGCAGCTTAGGAAGAGGACTAGCGGGGGCCACCGGGGAGCTGTTTTTT. Protein sequence: CASSLGRGLAGATGELFF.

This clone was counted only a few times. This sequence joins TRBV28 and TRBJ2-1, with D unresolved. CDR3 length: 12 residues. Per germline, CDR1 MDHEN and CDR2 SYDVKM. Between the trimmed V and J ends, which lost 4 bases and 9 bases, there was a span of 10 bases. The CDR3 spells CASSSLRREQFF. CDR3 coding DNA: TGTGCCAGCAGTTCCCTGCGGCGTGAGCAGTTCTTC.

DNA of the CDR3: TGTGCCAGCAGCTTGGCCGGACGGATGAACACTGAAGCTTTCTTT. Residues: CASSLAGRMNTEAFF. The rearrangement links TRBV5-4 to TRBJ1-1; D ambiguous. This CDR3 comprises 15 residues. V gave up 0 bases and J gave up 0 bases, with 9 bases separating them. CDR1 is SGHNT and CDR2 is YYREEE in the germline V gene (reference sequence).

The chain combines TRBV6-5 with TRBJ1-2; possible D gene TRBD1, 6 bases. This CDR3 is 15 amino acids long. Trimming removed 2 bases at V and 6 bases at J, with 16 bases between. Per germline, CDR1 MNHEY and CDR2 SVGAGI. In nucleotides, the CDR3 is TGTGCCAGCAGTTACCTAATACAGGGAGGGGATGGCTACACCTTC. Translation: CASSYLIQGGDGYTF.

The chain recombines TRBV7-8 with TRBJ1-2; 9 nucleotides align to TRBD1. The junction had 8 bases not matched to a gene; V was cut back by 2 bases and J by 4 bases. Germline values: CDR1 SGHVS, CDR2 FQNEAQ. The CDR3 loop spans 16 amino acids. The DNA of the CDR3 is TGTGCCAGCAGCTTAAACCCGGGACAGGGCACCTATGGCTACACCTTC. Its translation: CASSLNPGQGTYGYTF.

The chain combines TRBV13 with TRBJ1-3, with a tentative D call TRBD1 (5 bases). V shed 0 bases and J shed 0 bases, with 18 bases lying between them. The CDR3 is 19 residues long. Per the germline V gene, CDR1 is PRHDT and CDR2 is FYEKMQ (reference sequence). The CDR3: CASSLGLGGYGFSGNTIYF. Here the CDR3 DNA reads TGTGCCAGCAGCTTAGGCCTTGGGGGATATGGATTCTCTGGAAACACCATATATTTT.

The V and J genes are TRBV5-1 and TRBJ2-2; D is ambiguous. The CDR3 spans 14 residues. Trimming removed 0 bases from V and 0 bases from J, with 3 bases in between. CDR1 and CDR2 (germline): SGHRS, YFSETQ. The chain's CDR3 is CASSLAANTGELFF. In DNA form, the CDR3 reads TGCGCCAGCAGCTTGGCCGCGAACACCGGGGAGCTGTTTTTT.

V is TRBV18 and J is TRBJ2-7; TRBD2 might be the D (5 bases). Trimming stripped 1 base from V and 0 bases from J, with 13 bases between. This CDR3 is built from 16 residues. Germline V lookup: CDR1 KGHSH, CDR2 LQKENI. For the CDR3, the DNA is TGTGCCAGCTCACCACGGGGAGCGCATGGCTCCTACGAGCAGTACTTC. Translating it yields CASSPRGAHGSYEQYF.

This clone is a singleton in its sample. The chain couples TRBV5-6 to TRBJ2-7, with a weak D call TRBD1 (6 bases). Germline lookup yields CDR1 SGHDT and CDR2 YYEEEE. V was shortened by 4 bases and J by 3 bases, with 14 bases between the two germline ends. This CDR3 comprises 14 residues. CDR3 DNA sequence: TGTGCCAGCAGCCCCGGGACAAGAGTCTACGAGCAGTACTTC. This encodes CASSPGTRVYEQYF.

CDR3 residues: CASSYSGASEQYV. CDR3 coding DNA: TGCGCCAGCAGCTACTCAGGGGCGAGCGAGCAGTACGTC. The genes are TRBV5-4 and TRBJ2-7; D might be TRBD1 (6 bases). This CDR3 comprises 13 residues. From germline, CDR1 is SGHNT and CDR2 YYREEE (reference sequence).

The rearrangement uses TRBV2 and TRBJ1-6, with 7 bases matching TRBD1. This CDR3 is 15 amino acids long. With V trimmed by 4 bases and J by 6 bases, 6 bases remained unmatched. Germline assignment: CDR1 SNHLY and CDR2 FYNNEI. The CDR3 is CASSVRTGANSPLHF. In nucleotides, the CDR3 is TGTGCCAGCAGTGTTAGAACAGGGGCTAATTCACCCCTCCACTTT.

The genes are TRBV5-6 and TRBJ2-5, with D maybe TRBD1 (5 bases). Germline CDR1 is SGHDT and CDR2 is YYEEEE. V gave up 4 bases and J gave up 3 bases, with 10 bases separating them. There are 13 residues in the CDR3. CDR3 residues: CASSMEGEETQYF. CDR3 DNA: TGTGCCAGCAGCATGGAAGGGGAAGAGACCCAGTACTTC.

The chain couples TRBV14 to TRBJ2-5; no clear D. Germline loops: CDR1 SGHDN, CDR2 FVKESK. This CDR3 has 14 amino acids. The V gene lost 0 bases and the J gene lost 4 bases, with 9 bases spanning the gap. The CDR3 spells CASSQDALLETQYF. Written as DNA, the CDR3 is TGTGCCAGCAGCCAAGACGCCTTATTAGAGACCCAGTACTTC.

The chain recombines TRBV7-2 with TRBJ1-1; no clear D. Germline V lookup: CDR1 SGHTA, CDR2 FQGNSA. The CDR3 covers 14 residues. V was pared by 3 bases and J by 1 base, with 9 bases between. The CDR3, as DNA: TGTGCCAGCAGCTTGATAGGACGGAACACTGAAGCTTTCTTT. Its translation is CASSLIGRNTEAFF.

CDR3 bases: TGTGCCAGCAGCTTGGGGGGGGACCGGCGAGAGACCCAGTACTTC. It specifies CASSLGGDRRETQYF. The gene calls are TRBV5-4 and TRBJ2-5; tentative D call: TRBD2 (6 bases). V was trimmed by 0 bases and J by 4 bases, leaving 13 bases between them. The CDR3 runs to 15 residues. CDR1 is SGHNT and CDR2 is YYREEE in the germline V gene (reference sequence).

By proportion, this clone is large. The J gene is TRBJ2-6, the V gene TRBV19; 7 bases match TRBD1. The CDR3 runs 16 residues. CDR1 and CDR2 from the germline V gene are LNHDA and SQIVND (reference sequence). Trimming removed 7 bases from V and 0 bases from J; junction bases left unmatched: 6. The CDR3 loop reads CASKGGWNSGANVLTF. As DNA, the CDR3 is TGTGCCAGTAAAGGGGGCTGGAACTCTGGGGCCAACGTCCTGACTTTC.

This clone was observed a few times. The chain combines TRBV29-1 with TRBJ1-1; D gene uncertain. Germline loops: CDR1 SQVTM, CDR2 ANQGSEA. V shed 3 bases and J shed 0 bases, with 8 bases lying between them. This CDR3 has 13 amino acids. CDR3 nucleotides: TGCAGCGTTGAGAGGCAGTTGAACACTGAAGCTTTCTTT. Encoded protein: CSVERQLNTEAFF.

This rearrangement joins TRBV7-2 to TRBJ2-5, with D possibly matching TRBD2 (5 bases). V was pared by 2 bases and J by 4 bases, with 17 bases between. CDR3 size: 16 residues. In germline, CDR1 is SGHTA, CDR2 FQGNSA. The CDR3 DNA sequence: TGTGCCAGCAGCTTACCTAGTTCGGGGAAAGCAGAGACCCAGTACTTC. Its translation is CASSLPSSGKAETQYF.

The chain employs TRBV2 and TRBJ1-1; D gene ambiguous. The CDR3 loop spans 11 amino acids. V was cut by 3 bases and J by 7 bases, with 6 bases left in between. CDR1 and CDR2 from the germline V gene are SNHLY and FYNNEI. The CDR3 DNA reads TGTGCCAGCAGTGACCTGCATGAAGCTTTCTTT. This encodes CASSDLHEAFF.

The J gene is TRBJ2-5, the V gene TRBV7-5; TRBD1, as called in the table, went unchecked against the DNA. TRBV7-5 is shown as a pseudogene. The CDR3 totals 16 residues. The CDR3 DNA reads TGTGCCAGCAGCCGGGGGCGGCAGGGGGACCAAGAGACCCAGTACTTC. Residues: CASSRGRQGDQETQYF.

The chain has TRBV10-1 and TRBJ1-1; D ambiguous. This CDR3 has 10 amino acids. Per germline, CDR1 WNHNN and CDR2 SYGVQD (reference sequence). V was shortened by 5 bases and J by 4 bases, with 2 bases between the two germline ends. The CDR3 region is CASSPTEAFF. As DNA, the CDR3 is TGCGCCAGCAGTCCCACTGAAGCTTTCTTT.

The chain recombines TRBV7-2 with TRBJ2-7; D gene ambiguous. The CDR3 covers 14 residues. Trimming pared 1 base from V and 2 bases from J, leaving 9 bases between. Germline loops: CDR1 SGHTA, CDR2 FQGNSA. The CDR3, as DNA: TGTGCCAGCAGCTTAGAGGACGGAACCTACGAGCAGTACTTC. Amino acid sequence: CASSLEDGTYEQYF.

V gene TRBV19 combines with J gene TRBJ1-5; the D gene is possibly TRBD1 (5 bases). Between the trimmed V and J ends, which lost 1 base and 3 bases, there was a span of 7 bases. This CDR3 region has 14 residues. CDR1 is LNHDA, CDR2 SQIVND, per germline (reference sequence). CDR3 sequence (DNA): TGTGCCAGTAGTATAGGACAGATCAATCAGCCCCAGCATTTT. It is translated as CASSIGQINQPQHF.

This chain connects TRBV18 to TRBJ1-1, with D possibly matching TRBD1 (6 bases). Trimming left V 4 bases short and J 5 bases short, with 14 bases between. CDR1 is KGHSH, CDR2 LQKENI, per germline. This CDR3 spans 14 amino acids. CDR3 in amino acids: CASSLYREGTEAFF. The CDR3 region has the DNA TGTGCCAGCTCACTTTACAGGGAGGGGACTGAAGCTTTCTTT.

This rearrangement joins TRBV5-1 to TRBJ2-7; 11 bases map to TRBD1. With 4 bases clipped from V and 2 bases from J, the junction kept 5 bases outside the gene matches. The CDR3 has 15 residues. Germline V gene lookup returns CDR1 SGHRS and CDR2 YFSETQ. The CDR3 DNA is TGCGCCAGCAGCCAACCGGGACAGGGGGCCTACGAGCAGTACTTC. Its translation is CASSQPGQGAYEQYF.

This clone was seen once. One end of the junction is discordant with germline, which a read error may explain. The J gene is TRBJ1-6, the V gene TRBV5-6, with D tentatively TRBD1 (6 bases). From germline, CDR1 is SGHDT and CDR2 YYEEEE. CDR3 size: 15 residues. The CDR3 DNA sequence: TGTGCCAGCAGCTCGGACACAGGGATGGGGGGCCTTACTTCTTTT. The encoded protein is CASSSDTGMGGLTSF. The variable domain in full, completed from reference TRBV5-6 and TRBJ1-6, reads DAGVTQSPTHLIKTRGQQVTLRCSPKSGHDTVSWYQQALGQGPQFIFQYYEEEERQRGNFPDRFSGHQFPNYSSELNVNALLLGDSALYLCASSSDTGMGGLTSFGNGTRLTVT.